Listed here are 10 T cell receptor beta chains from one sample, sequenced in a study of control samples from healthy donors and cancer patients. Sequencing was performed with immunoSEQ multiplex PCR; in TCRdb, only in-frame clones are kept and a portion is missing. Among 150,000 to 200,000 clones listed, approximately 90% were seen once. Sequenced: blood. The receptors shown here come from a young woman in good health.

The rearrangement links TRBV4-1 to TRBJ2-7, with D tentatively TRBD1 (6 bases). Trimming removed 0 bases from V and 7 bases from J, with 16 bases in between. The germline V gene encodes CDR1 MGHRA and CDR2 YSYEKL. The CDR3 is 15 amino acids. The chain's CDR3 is CASSQDMAGVEEQYF. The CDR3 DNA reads TGCGCCAGCAGCCAAGATATGGCAGGGGTAGAAGAGCAGTACTTC.

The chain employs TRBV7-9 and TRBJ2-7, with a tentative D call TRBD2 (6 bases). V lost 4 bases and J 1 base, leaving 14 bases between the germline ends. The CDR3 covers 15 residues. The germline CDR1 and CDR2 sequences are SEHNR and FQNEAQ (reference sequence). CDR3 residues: CASSSSAGRSYEQYF. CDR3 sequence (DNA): TGTGCCAGCAGCTCCTCCGCAGGGAGGTCCTACGAGCAGTACTTC.

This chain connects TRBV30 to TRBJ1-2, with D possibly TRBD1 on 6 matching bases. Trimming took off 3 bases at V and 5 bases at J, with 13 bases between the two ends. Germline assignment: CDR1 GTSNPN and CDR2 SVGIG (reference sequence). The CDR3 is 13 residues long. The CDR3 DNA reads TGTGCCTGGAGCGTCGGGACATTTTATGGCTACACCTTC. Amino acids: CAWSVGTFYGYTF.

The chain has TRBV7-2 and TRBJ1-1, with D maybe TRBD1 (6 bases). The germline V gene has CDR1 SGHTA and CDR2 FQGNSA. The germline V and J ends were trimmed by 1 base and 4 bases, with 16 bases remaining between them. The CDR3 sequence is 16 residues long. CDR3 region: CASSLEWAGVGTEAFF. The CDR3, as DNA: TGTGCCAGCAGCTTAGAGTGGGCAGGGGTGGGCACTGAAGCTTTCTTT.

CDR3 sequence reads: CATSDLYQDGLKETQYF. CDR3 coding DNA: TGTGCCACCAGTGATTTATACCAGGACGGCCTGAAAGAGACCCAGTACTTC. This chain connects TRBV24-1 to TRBJ2-5; D unclear. The V gene lost 1 base and the J gene lost 3 bases, with 17 bases spanning the gap. The germline V gene encodes CDR1 KGHDR and CDR2 SFDVKD. The CDR3 extends over 17 amino acids.

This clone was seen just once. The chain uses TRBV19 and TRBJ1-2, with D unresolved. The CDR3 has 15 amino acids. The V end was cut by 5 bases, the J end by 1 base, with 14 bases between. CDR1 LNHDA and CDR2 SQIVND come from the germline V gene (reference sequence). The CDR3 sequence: CASSGYWDFNYGYTF. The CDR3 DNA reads TGTGCCAGTAGTGGTTACTGGGATTTTAACTATGGCTACACCTTC.

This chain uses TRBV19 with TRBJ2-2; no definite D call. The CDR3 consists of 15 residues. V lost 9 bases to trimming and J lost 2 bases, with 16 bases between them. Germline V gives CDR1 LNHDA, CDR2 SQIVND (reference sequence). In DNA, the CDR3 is TGTGCCAGCCGAAGGGCGCGGAGAAACACCGGGGAGCTGTTTTTT. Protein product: CASRRARRNTGELFF.

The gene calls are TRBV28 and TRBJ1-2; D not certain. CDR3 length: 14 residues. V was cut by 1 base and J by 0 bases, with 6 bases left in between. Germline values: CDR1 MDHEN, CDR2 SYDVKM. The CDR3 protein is CASSLSAANYGYTF. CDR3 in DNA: TGTGCCAGCAGTTTATCAGCCGCTAACTATGGCTACACCTTC.

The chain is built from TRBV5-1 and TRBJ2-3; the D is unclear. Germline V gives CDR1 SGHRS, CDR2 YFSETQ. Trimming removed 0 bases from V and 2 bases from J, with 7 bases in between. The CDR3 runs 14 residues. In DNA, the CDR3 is TGCGCCAGCAGCTTGGGACTTATCACAGATACGCAGTATTTT. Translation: CASSLGLITDTQYF.

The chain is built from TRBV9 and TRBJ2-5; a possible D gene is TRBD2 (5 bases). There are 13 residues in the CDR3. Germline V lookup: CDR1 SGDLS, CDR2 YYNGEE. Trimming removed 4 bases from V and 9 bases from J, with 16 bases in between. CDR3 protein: CASSPSSQAAQYF. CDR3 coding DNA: TGTGCCAGCAGCCCCAGTAGTCAAGCGGCCCAGTACTTC.